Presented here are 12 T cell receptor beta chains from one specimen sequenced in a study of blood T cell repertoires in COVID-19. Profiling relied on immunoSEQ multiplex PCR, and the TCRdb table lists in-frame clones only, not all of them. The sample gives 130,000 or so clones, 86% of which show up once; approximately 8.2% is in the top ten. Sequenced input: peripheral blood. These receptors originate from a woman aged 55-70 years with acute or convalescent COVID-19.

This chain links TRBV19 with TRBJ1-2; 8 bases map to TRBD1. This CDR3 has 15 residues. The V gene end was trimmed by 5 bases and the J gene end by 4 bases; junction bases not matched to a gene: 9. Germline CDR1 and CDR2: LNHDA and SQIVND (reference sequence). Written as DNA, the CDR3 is TGTGCCAGTAGTTTCCGGACAGGGACCCCCTATGGCTACACCTTC. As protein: CASSFRTGTPYGYTF.

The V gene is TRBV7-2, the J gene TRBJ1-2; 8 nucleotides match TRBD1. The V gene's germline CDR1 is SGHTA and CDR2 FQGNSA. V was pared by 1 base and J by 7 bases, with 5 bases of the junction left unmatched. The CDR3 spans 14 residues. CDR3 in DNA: TGTGCCAGCAGCTTAGGACAGGGGCCTGGTGGCTACACCTTC. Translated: CASSLGQGPGGYTF.

This CDR3 is CASSLAAGKDGYTF. In DNA, the CDR3 is TGCGCCAGCAGCTTGGCGGCAGGGAAGGATGGCTACACCTTC. The chain is built from TRBV5-1 and TRBJ1-2, with D possibly being TRBD1 (5 bases). This CDR3 spans 14 amino acids. Germline CDR1 SGHRS, CDR2 YFSETQ. V gave up 0 bases and J gave up 6 bases, with 12 bases separating them.

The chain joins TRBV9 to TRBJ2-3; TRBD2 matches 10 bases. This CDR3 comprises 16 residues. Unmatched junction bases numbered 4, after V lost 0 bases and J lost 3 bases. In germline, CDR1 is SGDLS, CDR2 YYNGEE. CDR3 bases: TGTGCCAGCAGCGTAGTTGGTAGCGGGGGGACAGATACGCAGTATTTT. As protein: CASSVVGSGGTDTQYF.

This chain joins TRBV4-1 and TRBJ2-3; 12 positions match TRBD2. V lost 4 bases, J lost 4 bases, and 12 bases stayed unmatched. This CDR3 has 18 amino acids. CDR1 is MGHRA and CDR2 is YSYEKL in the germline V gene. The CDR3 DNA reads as TGCGCCAGCAGCCGAGGACTAGCGGGGATAGTAGGGGCAGATACGCAGTATTTT. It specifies CASSRGLAGIVGADTQYF.

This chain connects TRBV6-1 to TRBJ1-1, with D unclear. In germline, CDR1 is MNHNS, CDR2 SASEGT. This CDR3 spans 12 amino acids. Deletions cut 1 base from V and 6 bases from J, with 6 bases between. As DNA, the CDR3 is TGTGCCAGCAGTGAAGTCCGTCCTGAAGCTTTCTTT. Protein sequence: CASSEVRPEAFF.

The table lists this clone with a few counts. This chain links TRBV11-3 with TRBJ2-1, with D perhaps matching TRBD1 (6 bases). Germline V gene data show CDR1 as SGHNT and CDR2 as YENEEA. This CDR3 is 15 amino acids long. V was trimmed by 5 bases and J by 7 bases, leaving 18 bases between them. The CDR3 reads CASSPGTYYPNEQFF. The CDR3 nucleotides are TGTGCCAGCAGCCCCGGGACATACTATCCGAATGAGCAGTTCTTC.

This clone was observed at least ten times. In nucleotides, the CDR3 is TGCGCCAGCAGCTTGGCCGGCGTAGGGGCTAATGAAAAACTGTTTTTT. Protein sequence: CASSLAGVGANEKLFF. This chain links TRBV5-1 with TRBJ1-4; TRBD1 is a possible D gene (5 bases). The V end lost 0 bases, the J end lost 3 bases, and 12 bases lay between the germline ends. Germline V CDR1 and CDR2: SGHRS, YFSETQ. The CDR3 spans 16 residues.

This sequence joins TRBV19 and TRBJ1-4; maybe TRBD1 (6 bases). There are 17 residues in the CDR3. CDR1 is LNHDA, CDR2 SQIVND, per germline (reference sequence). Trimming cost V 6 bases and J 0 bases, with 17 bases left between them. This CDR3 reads CASRTDRGIATNEKLFF. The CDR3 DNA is TGTGCCAGTAGGACGGACAGAGGAATTGCAACTAATGAAAAACTGTTTTTT.

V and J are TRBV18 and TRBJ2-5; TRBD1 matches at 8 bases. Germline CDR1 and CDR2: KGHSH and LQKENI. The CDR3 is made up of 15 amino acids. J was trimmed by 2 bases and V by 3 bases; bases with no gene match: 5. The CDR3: CASSPRWTGQETQYF. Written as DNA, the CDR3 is TGTGCCAGCTCACCCCGCTGGACAGGGCAAGAGACCCAGTACTTC.

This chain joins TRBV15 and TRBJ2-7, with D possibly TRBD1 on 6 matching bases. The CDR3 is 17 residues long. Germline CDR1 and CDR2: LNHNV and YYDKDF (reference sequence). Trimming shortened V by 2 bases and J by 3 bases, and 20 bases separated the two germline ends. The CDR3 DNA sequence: TGTGCCACCAGCAGATCCCGGGACATCAACCCCTACTACGAGCAGTACTTC. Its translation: CATSRSRDINPYYEQYF.

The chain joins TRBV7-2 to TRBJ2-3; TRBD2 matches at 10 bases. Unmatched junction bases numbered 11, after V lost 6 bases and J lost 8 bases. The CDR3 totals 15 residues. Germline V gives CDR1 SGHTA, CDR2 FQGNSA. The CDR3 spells CASRQGLAGDVTQYF. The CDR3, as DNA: TGTGCCAGCAGACAAGGGCTAGCGGGGGACGTTACGCAGTATTTT.